This TCR beta chain is drawn from a study of T cells after yellow fever vaccination (dated by TCRdb to the late 2010s). Background for the entire study: The SMART-Seq v4 Ultra Low Input RNA kit was used to prepare libraries from fractions with low cell numbers. To follow T-cell clones before and after both primary and booster YFV17D yellow fever vaccination, bulk TCR alpha and beta repertoires underwent longitudinal sequencing. Two healthy male donors, one aged 18 to 30 and one aged 30 to 40 years, made up the cohort. Blood was drawn at multiple timepoints before and after primary and secondary immunization, with bulk PBMC replicates and cell subsets isolated. The study at large found these results: Most clones expanded after primary vaccination (approximately 96% of CD4 and roughly 91% of CD8) were re-detected after the booster, suggesting that broad memory maintenance occurred. Computational filtering was required because FACS-sorted repertoires could contain abundant contaminating clonotypes from the bulk population. A small share of clonotypes was detected in both CD4 and CD8 compartments, with the overlap likely arising from convergent recombination. The secondary T-cell response was weaker than the primary response but faster, peaking on day 5 instead of day 15. Because only a couple of donors were included in the study, the extent to which the findings can be generalized is limited.

This clonotype appeared a few times. No much larger clone exists at a distance of one base, and base qualities are not known. The CDR3 runs 15 residues from the cysteine to the phenylalanine. Only the CDR3 portion is preserved as DNA: 45 bases, with reading frame beginning at the first base. The germline V gene yields MNHEY for CDR1 and SVGEGT for CDR2. V was cut back by 0 bases and J by 6 bases, leaving a gap of 12 bases between them. In the paper's terms, the treatment or condition label means: live attenuated yellow fever vaccine strain. PBMCs were isolated from peripheral blood using a standard Ficoll-Paque protocol. Epitope-specific CD8 T cells were sorted with a dextramer loaded with the yellow fever NS4B epitope peptide, together with anti-CD3 and anti-CD8 staining. RNA was extracted with TriZol from bulk PBMCs, CD4 and CD8 fractions, and dextramer-positive and dextramer-negative fractions.

TCR cDNA was synthesized by 5'RACE template switching, which introduced a universal primer site and unique molecular identifiers. cDNA synthesis was primed from both the TCR alpha and TCR beta constant segments. Libraries were amplified in two PCR steps, with sample barcodes and sequencing adapters added in the second step. Sequencing of the libraries was done on either Illumina HiSeq 2500 (2x100 bp) or NovaSeq (2x150 bp). In the paper's pipeline: Reads were demultiplexed and collapsed into UMI consensus sequences with MIGEC, and V(D)J alignment was performed with MiXCR. Clonotypes responding to the vaccine were identified with edgeR on replicate PBMC samples, with the criteria of FDR below 0.01 and a log2 fold change above 5 up to day 15. Each bulk clonotype received a CD4 or CD8 identity based on whether the sequenced CD4 or CD8 repertoire contained that clonotype at higher abundance. Clonotypes enriched at least 10-fold in dextramer-positive versus dextramer-negative fractions were classed as NS4B-specific, and CD4-biased clonotypes were left out. TCRdb handled the public reads itself, with Q25 trimming in fastp and clone calling in MiXCR, and kept productive beta chains. CDR3 protein sequences are deduplicated, and each keeps its most common genes and DNA. What appears here as the V and J calls and clone size reflects TCRdb's work, not the paper's. The sample table records about 94,000 distinct CDR3 sequences; about 8.4% of these occur just once. Clones ranked in the top ten supply around a sixth of the sample.

The sequence derives from a man between 18 and 35 years old who received the YFV17D yellow fever vaccine. Sequenced material: CD8+ T cells not binding an NS4B(214-222) dextramer, sorted from PBMCs, taken less than 16 days after the first yellow fever vaccination. The meaning of the sample's cell subset or site label: NS4B epitope dextramer-negative CD8 T cells. This sequence uses TRBV6-2 or TRBV6-3 and TRBJ1-5; the D gene is unclear. For the CDR3, the sequence is CASSYSTQRAQPQHF. The DNA sequence reads TGTGCCAGCAGTTACTCTACCCAGCGAGCTCAGCCCCAGCATTTT.